The rows below give T cell receptor beta chains drawn from one sample of a study of shared clonotypes between healthy human individuals. The table came from immunoSEQ multiplex PCR; TCRdb's copy has only in-frame clones and leaves some out. Of 1.5 million to 2.5 million clones in the sample, approximately 95% were seen once. Sequencing was done on a sample of naive CD8+ T cells sorted from blood. Receptor source: a man aged 18 to 30 in good health. Both conserved end residues are part of each CDR3. Each record gives: D gene, CDR3 length, J gene, V gene, clone size, CDR3 protein, CDR3 DNA. The D gene is left open where the match is weak. A row's size may be missing; if present it is once, few, many or a size class.

- 16 TRBJ2-7 TRBV2 - CASSEARVGGTYEQYF TGTGCCAGCAGTGAAGCGCGCGTCGGGGGGACATACGAGCAGTACTTC
- 13 TRBJ1-2 TRBV7-9 - CASSLPGDDGYTF TGTGCCAGCAGCCTTCCAGGGGACGATGGCTACACCTTC
- 15 TRBJ2-3 TRBV27 - CASRKRGERTDTQYF TGTGCCAGCAGGAAAAGGGGAGAGAGGACAGATACGCAGTATTTT
- 14 TRBJ2-2 TRBV30 - CAWSLRTLTGELFF TGTGCCTGGAGTCTCCGGACTCTCACCGGGGAGCTGTTTTTT
- 17 TRBJ2-3 TRBV7-6 - CASSSEVWRGSTDTQYF TGTGCCAGCAGCTCGGAAGTATGGAGGGGATCCACAGATACGCAGTATTTT
TRBD1 15 TRBJ1-2 TRBV5-1 - CASSESGQANYGYTF TGCGCCAGCAGCGAGTCGGGACAGGCGAACTATGGCTACACCTTC
TRBD1 16 TRBJ1-2 TRBV5-1 - CASSPDREEANYGYTF TGCGCCAGCAGCCCGGACAGGGAAGAAGCTAACTATGGCTACACCTTC
TRBD2 14 TRBJ2-7 TRBV5-6 - CASSLSGDLDEQYF TGTGCCAGCAGCTTAAGCGGGGACCTTGACGAGCAGTACTTC
TRBD1 16 TRBJ2-5 TRBV5-4 - CASSLATGWGQETQYF TGTGCCAGCAGTCTTGCGACAGGGTGGGGCCAAGAGACCCAGTACTTC
- 12 TRBJ1-2 TRBV28 - CASTPQSYGYTF TGTGCCAGCACCCCACAAAGCTATGGCTACACCTTC
- 15 TRBJ1-2 TRBV27 - CASSLWGDLNYGYTF TGTGCCAGCAGTTTATGGGGAGACCTGAACTATGGCTACACCTTC
TRBD2 16 TRBJ2-7 TRBV7-9 - CASSLVGLAGGYEQYF TGTGCCAGCAGCCTAGTCGGGCTAGCGGGAGGGTACGAGCAGTACTTC
TRBD2 15 TRBJ2-3 TRBV13 - CASSSTSQNTDTQYF TGTGCCAGCAGCTCGACTAGCCAAAACACAGATACGCAGTATTTT
- 11 TRBJ2-7 TRBV29-1 once CSVTGTYEQYF TGCAGCGTAACCGGGACCTACGAGCAGTACTTC
TRBD1 14 TRBJ1-1 TRBV25-1 - CASSLPGQDTEAFF TGTGCCAGCAGTCTTCCGGGACAGGACACTGAAGCTTTCTTT
- 16 TRBJ1-2 TRBV6-6 - CASSPLGRPTNYGYTF TGTGCCAGCAGTCCCCTAGGCAGGCCCACTAACTATGGCTACACCTTC
- 13 TRBJ2-7 TRBV6-1 - CASKGEMAYEQYF TGTGCCAGCAAGGGGGAGATGGCCTACGAGCAGTACTTC
TRBD1 16 TRBJ1-2 TRBV27 - CASSLSTGDWDYGYTF TGTGCCAGCAGTTTGTCGACAGGGGACTGGGACTATGGCTACACCTTC
- 14 TRBJ1-4 TRBV19 - CASSLTGYNEKLFF TGTGCCAGTAGCTTGACAGGCTATAATGAAAAACTGTTTTTT
- 13 TRBJ2-7 TRBV5-4 - CASSLVDNYEQYF TGTGCCAGCAGCTTGGTGGATAACTACGAGCAGTACTTC
- 13 TRBJ2-7 TRBV29-1 - CSAYGGVSYEQYF TGCAGCGCCTACGGCGGGGTATCCTACGAGCAGTACTTC
TRBD1 16 TRBJ2-7 TRBV7-9 - CASSLVGQGASYEQYF TGTGCCAGCAGCTTAGTGGGACAGGGGGCATCCTACGAGCAGTACTTC
- 14 TRBJ1-1 TRBV5-4 once CASSLDNLRTEAFF TGTGCCAGCAGCTTGGACAATCTGAGAACTGAAGCTTTCTTT